The sample holds a few counts of the clone carrying this TCR beta chain. This sample is part of a study of beta chain features in type 1 diabetes. Every bit of the isolated RNA underwent reverse transcription, so sequencing read expressed TCRB transcripts. TCRdb keeps only in-frame clones here, not all; method: immunoSEQ multiplex PCR. The sample records some 400,000 clones, about 14% being singletons. Sequenced input: naive CD4+ T cells from blood. The sequence was obtained from a woman between 18 and 30 years old in good health.

This chain's CDR3 is CASSLLSVQETQYF. The CDR3 DNA reads TGTGCCAGCAGCTTACTGTCAGTCCAAGAGACCCAGTACTTC. The chain combines TRBV7-2 with TRBJ2-5; D remains unclear. Per germline, CDR1 SGHTA and CDR2 FQGNSA. Between the trimmed V and J ends, which lost 2 bases and 1 base, there was a span of 8 bases. The CDR3 loop spans 14 amino acids.